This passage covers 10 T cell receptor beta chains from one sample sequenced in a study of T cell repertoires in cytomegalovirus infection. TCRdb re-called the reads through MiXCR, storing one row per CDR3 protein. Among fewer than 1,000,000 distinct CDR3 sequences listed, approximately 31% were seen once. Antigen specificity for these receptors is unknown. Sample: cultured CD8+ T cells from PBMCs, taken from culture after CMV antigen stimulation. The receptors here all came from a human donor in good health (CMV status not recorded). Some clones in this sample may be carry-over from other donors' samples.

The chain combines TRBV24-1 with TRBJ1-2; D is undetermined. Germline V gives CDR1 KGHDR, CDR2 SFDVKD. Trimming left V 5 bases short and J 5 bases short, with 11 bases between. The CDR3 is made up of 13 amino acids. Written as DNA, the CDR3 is TGTGCCACCAGTGGGACGGACTATTATGGCTACACCTTC. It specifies CATSGTDYYGYTF.

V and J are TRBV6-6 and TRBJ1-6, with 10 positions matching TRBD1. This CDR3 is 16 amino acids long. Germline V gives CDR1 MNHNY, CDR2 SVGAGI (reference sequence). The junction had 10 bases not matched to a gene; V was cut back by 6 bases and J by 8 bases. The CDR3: CASSQTGTGEDSPLHF. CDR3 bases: TGTGCCAGCAGCCAAACCGGGACAGGGGAGGATTCACCCCTCCACTTT.

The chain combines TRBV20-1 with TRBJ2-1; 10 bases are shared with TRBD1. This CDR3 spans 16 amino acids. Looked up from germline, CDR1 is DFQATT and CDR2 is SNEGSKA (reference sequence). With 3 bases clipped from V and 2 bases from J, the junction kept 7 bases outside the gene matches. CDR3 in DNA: TGCAGTGCTAGTGAAACTGGACAGGGGGCCTACAATGAGCAGTTCTTC. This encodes CSASETGQGAYNEQFF.

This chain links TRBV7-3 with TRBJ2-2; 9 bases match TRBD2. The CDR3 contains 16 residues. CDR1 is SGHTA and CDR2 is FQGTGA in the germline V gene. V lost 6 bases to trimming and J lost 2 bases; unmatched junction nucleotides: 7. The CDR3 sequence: CASRLPAGGNTGELFF. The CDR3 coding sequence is TGTGCCAGCAGGTTGCCAGCGGGGGGTAACACCGGGGAGCTGTTTTTT.

This CDR3 reads CATWTGFSTDTQYF. DNA of the CDR3: TGTGCCACCTGGACAGGGTTTAGCACAGATACGCAGTATTTT. The rearrangement uses TRBV6-6 and TRBJ2-3; 8 bases line up with TRBD1. The V and J ends lost 10 bases and 0 bases, in that order; junction bases with no gene match: 6. Germline V gene data show CDR1 as MNHNY and CDR2 as SVGAGI (reference sequence). The CDR3 is made up of 14 amino acids.

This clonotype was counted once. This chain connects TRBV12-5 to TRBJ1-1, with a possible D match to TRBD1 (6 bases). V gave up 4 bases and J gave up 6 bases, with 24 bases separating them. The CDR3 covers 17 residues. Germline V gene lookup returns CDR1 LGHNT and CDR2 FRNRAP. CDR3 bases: TGTGCTAGTGGTTACCGGGAGGAGGGCGTCGAGGGGGCTGAAGCTTTCTTT. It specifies CASGYREEGVEGAEAFF. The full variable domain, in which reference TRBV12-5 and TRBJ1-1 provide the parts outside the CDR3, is DARVTQTPRHKVTEMGQEVTMRCQPILGHNTVFWYRQTMMQGLELLAYFRNRAPLDDSGMPKDRFSAEMPDATLATLKIQPSEPRDSAVYFCASGYREEGVEGAEAFFGQGTRLTVV.

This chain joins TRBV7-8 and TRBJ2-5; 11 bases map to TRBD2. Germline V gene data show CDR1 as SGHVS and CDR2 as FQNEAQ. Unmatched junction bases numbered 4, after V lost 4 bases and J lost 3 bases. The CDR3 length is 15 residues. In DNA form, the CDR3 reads TGTGCCAGCAGCTCCAGTAGCGGGGGGGAAGAGACCCAGTACTTC. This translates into CASSSSSGGEETQYF.

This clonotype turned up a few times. The CDR3 reads CASSQVEDDYGYTF. DNA of the CDR3: TGCGCCAGCAGCCAAGTCGAGGACGACTATGGCTACACCTTC. The rearrangement links TRBV4-1 to TRBJ1-2; D is unresolved. The germline gives CDR1 MGHRA, CDR2 YSYEKL. The CDR3 loop spans 14 amino acids. Trimming left V 1 base short and J 3 bases short, with 9 bases between.

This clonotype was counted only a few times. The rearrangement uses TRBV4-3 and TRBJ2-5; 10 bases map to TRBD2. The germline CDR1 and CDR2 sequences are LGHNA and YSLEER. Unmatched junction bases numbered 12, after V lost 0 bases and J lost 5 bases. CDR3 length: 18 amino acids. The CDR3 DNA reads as TGCGCCAGCAGCCAAGATTGGATGCGGCTAGCGGGGGTCGAGACCCAGTACTTC. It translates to CASSQDWMRLAGVETQYF.

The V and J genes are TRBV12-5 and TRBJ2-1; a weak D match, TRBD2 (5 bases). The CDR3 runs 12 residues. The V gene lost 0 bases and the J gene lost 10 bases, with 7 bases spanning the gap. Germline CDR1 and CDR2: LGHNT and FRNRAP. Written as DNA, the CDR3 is TGTGCTAGTGGTTTGGTAGGAGGAGAGCAGTTCTTC. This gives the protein CASGLVGGEQFF.